These 25 T cell receptor beta chains originate from one sample sequenced in a study of shared clonotypes between healthy human individuals. Assay used: immunoSEQ multiplex PCR; TCRdb lists only in-frame clones, some missing. The sample holds around 2,000,000 clones, about 95% seen once. CD8 cells regarded as naive lacked CD45RO, were positively chosen for CCR7, and omitted terminally differentiated effector memory CD45RA+ cells. The sequencing sample was made of naive CD8+ T cells sorted from blood. The receptor set was obtained from a man aged 18 to 29 in good health.

This chain links TRBV7-9 with TRBJ2-5; D is perhaps TRBD1 or TRBD2 (6 bases each). The CDR3 runs 19 residues. Germline V CDR1 and CDR2: SEHNR, FQNEAQ (reference sequence). The V end was cut by 5 bases, the J end by 0 bases, with 25 bases between. The CDR3: CASSVTGTGGTAYQETQYF. The CDR3 bases are TGTGCCAGCAGCGTGACAGGTACCGGGGGTACCGCATACCAAGAGACCCAGTACTTC. The full variable domain, its missing parts supplied by reference TRBV7-9 and TRBJ2-5, is DTGVSQNPRHKITKRGQNVTFRCDPISEHNRLYWYRQTLGQGPEFLTYFQNEAQLEKSRLLSDRFSAERPKGSFSTLEIQRTEQGDSAMYLCASSVTGTGGTAYQETQYFGPGTRLLVL.

The chain carries TRBV7-9 and TRBJ2-1; tentatively, D is TRBD1 or TRBD2 (6 bases each). Deletions cut 3 bases from V and 5 bases from J, with 17 bases between. CDR3 length equals 16 residues. The germline V gene encodes CDR1 SEHNR and CDR2 FQNEAQ (reference sequence). CDR3 in DNA: TGTGCCAGCAGCTTGCAGGACAGACTAGATAACAATGAGCAGTTCTTC. This gives the protein CASSLQDRLDNNEQFF.

The chain employs TRBV6-6 and TRBJ2-3; 10 bases fit TRBD2. The J segment lost 3 bases and the V segment lost 6 bases, leaving 9 bases of the junction unmatched. CDR3 length equals 16 residues. Germline V CDR1 and CDR2: MNHNY, SVGAGI (reference sequence). CDR3 coding DNA: TGTGCCAGCAGCCATTGGACTAGCGGATTGACAGATACGCAGTATTTT. Its translation is CASSHWTSGLTDTQYF.

In its sample, this clone was seen once. The chain couples TRBV6-5 to TRBJ2-5; D ambiguous. Per germline, CDR1 MNHEY and CDR2 SVGAGI. V was clipped by 7 bases and J by 2 bases, with 14 bases between them. This CDR3 comprises 14 residues. CDR3 sequence (DNA): TGTGCCAGCATTTCGGGCGTAGGGCAAGAGACCCAGTACTTC. This translates into CASISGVGQETQYF.

This clone has just one count. The chain uses TRBV12-5 and TRBJ1-5; weak D call: TRBD1 (5 bases). V lost 0 bases and J 2 bases, leaving 8 bases between the germline ends. This CDR3 has 15 amino acids. Germline CDR1 and CDR2: LGHNT and FRNRAP. CDR3 nucleotide sequence: TGTGCTAGTGGTTTGGTGGGGGGGGGCAATCAGCCCCAGCATTTT. It codes for CASGLVGGGNQPQHF.

The rearrangement uses TRBV28 and TRBJ2-1, with TRBD2 matching over 7 bases. The V and J ends lost 8 bases and 9 bases, in that order; junction bases with no gene match: 10. Germline V gene lookup returns CDR1 MDHEN and CDR2 SYDVKM. This CDR3 contains 13 residues. The CDR3 sequence is CASFYGEGSEQFF. The CDR3 DNA sequence: TGTGCCAGCTTCTATGGGGAGGGTAGTGAGCAGTTCTTC.

V gene TRBV30 combines with J gene TRBJ2-3; TRBD2 agrees at 11 bases. CDR1 and CDR2 from the germline V gene are GTSNPN and SVGIG (reference sequence). The CDR3 runs to 15 residues. Germline trimming cut 4 bases from V and 6 bases from J; bases unmatched to any gene: 9. CDR3 residues: CAWTQLAGVSDTQYF. DNA of the CDR3: TGTGCCTGGACCCAACTAGCGGGAGTTTCGGATACGCAGTATTTT.

This sequence joins TRBV5-1 and TRBJ2-5; D possibly corresponds to TRBD2 (6 bases). In germline, CDR1 is SGHRS, CDR2 YFSETQ. V lost 1 base and J lost 5, with 15 bases in between. This CDR3 region has 15 residues. CDR3 sequence (DNA): TGCGCCAGCAGCTTGTCATCCGGGGGTCCGGAGACCCAGTACTTC. This encodes CASSLSSGGPETQYF.

The chain has TRBV27 and TRBJ2-3; 7 nucleotides match TRBD2. Germline V CDR1 and CDR2: MNHEY, SMNVEV (reference sequence). V shed 4 bases, J shed 4 bases, and the junction held 8 bases outside the gene matches. This CDR3 contains 15 residues. In DNA form, the CDR3 reads TGTGCCAGCAGTTCCCGGGACTATACCCCAGATACGCAGTATTTT. It translates to CASSSRDYTPDTQYF.

The V gene is TRBV27, the J gene TRBJ2-1; TRBD2 is a possible D gene (6 bases). Trimming stripped 3 bases from V and 6 bases from J, with 18 bases between. Germline V gives CDR1 MNHEY, CDR2 SMNVEV (reference sequence). The CDR3 is made up of 16 amino acids. CDR3: CASSLGPGSDVNEQFF. The CDR3 DNA reads as TGTGCCAGCAGTTTGGGGCCCGGGAGTGATGTCAATGAGCAGTTCTTC.

The rearrangement joins TRBV7-9 to TRBJ1-1; D is unclear. There are 15 residues in the CDR3. Germline lookup yields CDR1 SEHNR and CDR2 FQNEAQ (reference sequence). The germline V and J ends were trimmed by 5 bases and 4 bases, with 17 bases remaining between them. The CDR3 reads CASSPSIPGFTEAFF. The CDR3 DNA is TGTGCCAGCAGCCCATCTATCCCGGGGTTCACTGAAGCTTTCTTT. Full variable domain (rest looked up from reference TRBV7-9 and TRBJ1-1): DTGVSQNPRHKITKRGQNVTFRCDPISEHNRLYWYRQTLGQGPEFLTYFQNEAQLEKSRLLSDRFSAERPKGSFSTLEIQRTEQGDSAMYLCASSPSIPGFTEAFFGQGTRLTVV.

The chain carries TRBV15 and TRBJ1-2; weak D call: TRBD1 (5 bases). Trimming cost V 1 base and J 6 bases, with 9 bases left between them. Germline values: CDR1 LNHNV, CDR2 YYDKDF (reference sequence). This CDR3 comprises 13 residues. In DNA, the CDR3 is TGTGCCACCAGCAGAGTGGTGGACAATGGCTACACCTTC. Its protein product is CATSRVVDNGYTF.

To note about this clone: Other nucleotide sequences in the sample specify the same CDR3. The rearrangement joins TRBV5-1 to TRBJ2-7; D unclear. The CDR3 runs to 13 residues. Trimming pared 3 bases from V and 2 bases from J, leaving 9 bases between. Germline V gene sequence: CDR1 SGHRS, CDR2 YFSETQ. Written as DNA, the CDR3 is TGCGCCAGCAGCTCCACCCCCGCCTACGAGCAGTACTTC. Its translation: CASSSTPAYEQYF.

This sequence joins TRBV27 and TRBJ1-5; D might be TRBD1 (5 bases). The V end lost 6 bases, the J end lost 7 bases, and 25 bases lay between the germline ends. The V gene's germline CDR1 is MNHEY and CDR2 SMNVEV (reference sequence). This CDR3 comprises 17 residues. The CDR3 region is CASSPIQATGLEQPQHF. The CDR3 nucleotides are TGTGCCAGCAGCCCCATACAAGCTACAGGTTTGGAGCAGCCCCAGCATTTT.

The rearrangement links TRBV6-5 to TRBJ1-2; unclear D gene. V lost 5 bases and J 2 bases, leaving 9 bases between the germline ends. The CDR3 covers 13 residues. Germline V gives CDR1 MNHEY, CDR2 SVGAGI. The CDR3, as DNA: TGTGCCAGCAGTCTCTCACCCAACTATGGCTACACCTTC. Its protein product is CASSLSPNYGYTF.

The chain carries TRBV9 and TRBJ2-5; D is tentatively TRBD1 or TRBD2 (5 bases each). CDR1 and CDR2 from the germline V gene are SGDLS and YYNGEE. This CDR3 has 16 residues. The ends were cut back, 0 bases at V and 2 bases at J, with 14 bases in the middle. In nucleotides, the CDR3 is TGTGCCAGCAGCGTAGGTCTTATGGGGGTTCAAGAGACCCAGTACTTC. It codes for CASSVGLMGVQETQYF.

The V gene is TRBV28, the J gene TRBJ2-7, with a weak D call TRBD1 (5 bases). V lost 2 bases and J 0 bases, leaving 14 bases between the germline ends. CDR3 length: 16 amino acids. Germline V gene lookup returns CDR1 MDHEN and CDR2 SYDVKM. The CDR3 protein is CASSLDPDKPSYEQYF. The CDR3 DNA sequence: TGTGCCAGCAGTTTAGATCCGGACAAACCCTCCTACGAGCAGTACTTC.

CDR3 coding DNA: TGTGCCAGCACCCAAAAAGGGGGCCACAATGAGCAGTTCTTC. Encoded protein: CASTQKGGHNEQFF. J is TRBJ2-1 and V is TRBV6-1, with 7 bases that match TRBD1. Germline CDR1 and CDR2: MNHNS and SASEGT. Losses at the gene ends were 7 bases for V and 5 bases for J; bases not matched to a gene: 8. There are 14 residues in the CDR3.

Only one count was recorded for this clone. The chain couples TRBV4-3 to TRBJ2-7; D is unclear. Germline lookup yields CDR1 LGHNA and CDR2 YSLEER. The length of the CDR3 is 15 residues. V shed 0 bases and J shed 3 bases, with 12 bases lying between them. In DNA, the CDR3 is TGCGCCAGCAGCCAAGATGGCTTAGGGAACTACGAGCAGTACTTC. Amino acids: CASSQDGLGNYEQYF.

This clone appeared once. The rearrangement joins TRBV6-5 to TRBJ2-7, with 9 bases identical to TRBD1. Germline assignment: CDR1 MNHEY and CDR2 SVGAGI. This CDR3 region has 15 residues. The V gene end was trimmed by 2 bases and the J gene end by 3 bases; junction bases not matched to a gene: 5. Here the CDR3 DNA reads TGTGCCAGCAGTTACGTTGGGACAGGGAACTACGAGCAGTACTTC. Encoded protein: CASSYVGTGNYEQYF.

This rearrangement joins TRBV29-1 to TRBJ2-7, with 7 nucleotides matching TRBD1. Germline V gives CDR1 SQVTM, CDR2 ANQGSEA. Trimming took 4 bases from V and 2 from J; bases not matched to a gene: 5. The CDR3 length is 13 residues. The CDR3 nucleotides read TGCAGCGTTGTAGGACAGGATGCCTACGAGCAGTACTTC. Amino acids: CSVVGQDAYEQYF.

This sequence joins TRBV13 and TRBJ1-1; unclear D gene. CDR1 is PRHDT and CDR2 is FYEKMQ in the germline V gene (reference sequence). V lost 5 bases and J lost 4, with 11 bases in between. The length of the CDR3 is 13 residues. The CDR3 DNA reads as TGTGCCAGCAGCCCCCCAAGTGGCACTGAAGCTTTCTTT. It specifies CASSPPSGTEAFF.

The chain employs TRBV19 and TRBJ2-5; D is tentatively TRBD1 or TRBD2 (5 bases each). The CDR3 extends over 15 amino acids. The germline gives CDR1 LNHDA, CDR2 SQIVND (reference sequence). Trimming left V 0 bases short and J 1 base short, with 9 bases between. The DNA of the CDR3 is TGTGCCAGTAGTATAGATCGGGGCAGCCAAGAGACCCAGTACTTC. It is translated as CASSIDRGSQETQYF.

This clone was counted a single time. This sample also contains other DNA sequences that code for the same CDR3. The rearrangement uses TRBV7-9 and TRBJ1-2, with a tentative D call TRBD1 (5 bases). The CDR3 is 14 amino acids. The V and J ends lost 1 base and 2 bases respectively, with 8 bases between them. Germline lookup yields CDR1 SEHNR and CDR2 FQNEAQ (reference sequence). CDR3 nucleotide sequence: TGTGCCAGCAGCTTAGGCCAGGGAAACTATGGCTACACCTTC. It specifies CASSLGQGNYGYTF.

V and J are TRBV28 and TRBJ1-2, with 9 nucleotides matching TRBD1. Germline values: CDR1 MDHEN, CDR2 SYDVKM. The CDR3 covers 13 residues. The V segment lost 5 bases and the J segment 5 bases; nucleotides outside the gene matches: 3. This chain's CDR3 is CASSQGQGYGYTF. The CDR3 bases are TGTGCCAGCAGTCAGGGACAGGGTTATGGCTACACCTTC.